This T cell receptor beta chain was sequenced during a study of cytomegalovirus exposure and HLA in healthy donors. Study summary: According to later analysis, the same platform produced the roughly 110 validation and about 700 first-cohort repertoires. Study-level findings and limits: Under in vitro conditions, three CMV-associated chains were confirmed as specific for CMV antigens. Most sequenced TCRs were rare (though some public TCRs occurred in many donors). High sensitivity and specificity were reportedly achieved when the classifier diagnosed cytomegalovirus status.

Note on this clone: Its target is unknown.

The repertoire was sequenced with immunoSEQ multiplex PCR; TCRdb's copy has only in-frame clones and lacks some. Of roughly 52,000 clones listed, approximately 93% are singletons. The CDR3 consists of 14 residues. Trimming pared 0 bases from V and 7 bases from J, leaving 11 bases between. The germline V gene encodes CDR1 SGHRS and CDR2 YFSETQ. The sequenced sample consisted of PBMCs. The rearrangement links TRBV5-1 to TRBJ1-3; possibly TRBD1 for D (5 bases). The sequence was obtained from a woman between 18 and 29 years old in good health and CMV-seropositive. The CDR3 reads CASSLGQKGNTIYF. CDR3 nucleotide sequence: TGCGCCAGCAGCTTGGGGCAGAAGGGGAACACCATATATTTT. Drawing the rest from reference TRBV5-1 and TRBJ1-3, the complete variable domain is KAGVTQTPRYLIKTRGQQVTLSCSPISGHRSVSWYQQTPGQGLQFLFEYFSETQRNKGNFPGRFSGRQFSNSRSEMNVSTLELGDSALYLCASSLGQKGNTIYFGEGSWLTVV.